This TCR beta chain emerged from a study of blood T cells in healthy people across ages (dated by TCRdb to the mid-2010s). Turning to the overall study: In model experiments, roughly one uniquely barcoded TCR beta cDNA molecule per two T cells was captured by template switching. Using deep sequencing normalized with unique cDNA molecular identifiers, the study measured how TCR beta repertoire diversity changes with age. The donors were split into four age groups: young (average 16 years), middle-aged (39), aged (around 67) and long-lived (about 74). To avoid experimental bias, donors of different ages were randomly spread across the sequencing lanes. Using the same blood draw, the study looked at two additional independent replicas of 1 million unique cDNA reads for two donors, one aged 18 to 29 and the other aged 80 or older. Results the study describes overall, beyond this receptor: Because the CMV infection status of the donors was unknown, age-related changes in expanded clonotypes may potentially have been confounded. Compared with the aged group, the long-lived group had more naive CD4+ T cells, fewer expanded clones and increased TCR diversity, suggesting age selection. Total diversity estimates from one million sequenced T cells were considered lower bounds and underestimates. The percentage of naive T cells measured by flow cytometry correlated strongly with observed TCR beta diversity. As age increased, observed TCR beta diversity per million T cells dropped in a roughly linear way, and a significant reduction was already evident by age 40. Since profiling was done on bulk unsorted PBMCs, naive and antigen-experienced compartments could not be conclusively compared.

This clonotype was detected a few times. Its antigen is not yet known. One base away there is no much larger clone; base qualities are not given. The donors were roughly 40 Caucasian individuals from Russia, aged roughly 6 to 100 years, who were systemically healthy. Each donor gave 9 to 10 milliliters of peripheral blood, collected into EDTA-treated Vacutainer tubes. Ficoll-Paque density-gradient centrifugation was used to isolate PBMCs, with at least 7 million obtained per sample. Trizol reagent was used to extract total RNA from the PBMCs, yielding at least 6 micrograms per sample. For every donor, an aliquot of PBMCs went through flow cytometry to measure the percentages of naive CD45RAhigh/CD27high T cells. To prepare the library, 5' RACE was applied. Data came from an Illumina HiSeq 2500. A second PCR of roughly 7 to 11 cycles was run with a J-beta primer mix and a sample-barcoded 5' primer. A unique molecular identifier was introduced onto each TCR beta cDNA molecule by a template-switch 5' adaptor carrying 12 random nucleotides. Each sample yielded at least 2.5 million CDR3-containing paired-end reads. The Mint cDNA synthesis kit, primed by a TRBC-specific oligonucleotide, was used to synthesize first-strand cDNA from all RNA. Following uracil-DNA glycosylase treatment, all cDNA underwent a first 18-cycle PCR with the universal primers M1SS and BC2_uni_R. The study's own analysis went as follows. For normalization, 1 million high-quality reads were randomly selected from each sample, with every read carrying a distinct molecular identifier. Instead of being binned into consensus sequences, reads that shared molecular identifiers were thrown out. CDR3 identification, clonotype clustering and error correction used MiTCR with a Q25 quality threshold and the strictest error-elimination algorithm. A nonparametric unseen species model with Euler transformation was used to estimate a lower bound on total TCR beta diversity. The public reads were run again by TCRdb, first through fastp at Q25 and then through MiXCR, and only productive beta chains were kept. Each CDR3 protein gets just one entry, which takes the most common genes and DNA from the rows behind it. What appears here as the V and J calls and clone size reflects TCRdb's work, not the paper's. The sample contains about 1.8 million distinct CDR3 sequences, about 50% of them found a single time. Jointly, the top ten make up 2.1% of the sample.

For CDR1 and CDR2, the germline V gene (reference sequence) lists WNHNN and SYGVQD. V is pared back by 5 bases and J by 3 bases, with 17 bases lying between the germline termini. From its cysteine to its phenylalanine, the CDR3 spans 16 amino acids. Here the CDR3 DNA is all that survives: 48 bases in frame from base 1. The sample comprised blood. The chain uses TRBV10-1 and TRBJ2-1, and the D gene may be TRBD1, 6 bases matching. This receptor was obtained from a woman in her thirties or forties in good health. The DNA is as follows: TGCGCCAGCAGTACCAACAGGGAAGGGGACTACAATGAGCAGTTCTTC. Its translation reads: CASSTNREGDYNEQFF.